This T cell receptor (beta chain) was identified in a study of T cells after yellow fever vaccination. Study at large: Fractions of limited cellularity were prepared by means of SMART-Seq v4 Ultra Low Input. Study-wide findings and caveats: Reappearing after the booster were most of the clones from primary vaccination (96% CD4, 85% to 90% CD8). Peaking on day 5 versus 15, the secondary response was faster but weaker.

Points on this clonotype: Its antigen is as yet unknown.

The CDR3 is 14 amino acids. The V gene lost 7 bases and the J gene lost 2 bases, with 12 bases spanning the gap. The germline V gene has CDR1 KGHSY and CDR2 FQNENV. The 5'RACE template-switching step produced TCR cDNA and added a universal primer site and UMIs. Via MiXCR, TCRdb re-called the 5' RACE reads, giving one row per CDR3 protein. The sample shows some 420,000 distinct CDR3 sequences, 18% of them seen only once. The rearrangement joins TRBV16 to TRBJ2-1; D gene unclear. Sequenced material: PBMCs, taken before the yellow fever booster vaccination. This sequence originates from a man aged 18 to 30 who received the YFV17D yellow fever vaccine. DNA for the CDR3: TGTGCCAGCACCCGCGCCGACGCCTACAATGAGCAGTTCTTC. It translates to CASTRADAYNEQFF.